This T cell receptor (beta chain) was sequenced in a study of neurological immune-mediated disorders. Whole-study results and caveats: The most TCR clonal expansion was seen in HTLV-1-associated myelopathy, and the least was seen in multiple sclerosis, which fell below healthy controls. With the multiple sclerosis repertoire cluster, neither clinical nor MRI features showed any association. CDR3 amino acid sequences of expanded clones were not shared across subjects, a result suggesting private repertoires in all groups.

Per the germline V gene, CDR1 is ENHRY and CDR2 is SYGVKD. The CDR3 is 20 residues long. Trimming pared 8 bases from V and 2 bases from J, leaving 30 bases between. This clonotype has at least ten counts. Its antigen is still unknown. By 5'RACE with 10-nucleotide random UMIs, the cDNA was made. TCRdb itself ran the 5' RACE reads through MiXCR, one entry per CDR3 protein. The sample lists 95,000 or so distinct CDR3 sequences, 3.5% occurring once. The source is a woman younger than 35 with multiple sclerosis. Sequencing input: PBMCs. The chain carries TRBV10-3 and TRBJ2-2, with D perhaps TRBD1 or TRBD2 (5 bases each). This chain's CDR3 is CAIAGAGRLGREPNTGELFF. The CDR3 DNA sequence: TGTGCCATCGCTGGGGCCGGCAGGTTGGGGAGAGAACCTAACACCGGGGAGCTGTTTTTT.